This T cell receptor (beta chain) stems from a study of T cells after yellow fever vaccination. This clonotype was counted between two and nine times. Its target is not known. Study-wide findings and caveats: The booster saw the reappearance of most primary-vaccination clones (about 95% CD4, around 90% CD8). Relatively few clonotypes were ones that appeared in both CD4 and CD8 compartments.

TCRdb independently ran MiXCR on the 5' RACE reads; one entry per CDR3 protein. The sample shows some 350,000 distinct CDR3 sequences, over 4% of them seen only once. The TCR comes from a man between 18 and 35 years old who received the YFV17D yellow fever vaccine. The sample in question was PBMCs, obtained 5 days after the yellow fever booster vaccination.

As DNA, the CDR3 is TGCAGCGTTGAAGTGGCCGGGGCGGGGGAGACCCAGTACTTC. Translating gives CSVEVAGAGETQYF. The genes are TRBV29-1 and TRBJ2-5, with D perhaps TRBD2 (6 bases). Looked up from germline, CDR1 is SQVTM and CDR2 is ANQGSEA. The V gene lost 1 base and the J gene lost 5 bases, with 14 bases spanning the gap. The CDR3 runs to 14 residues. Supplemented by reference TRBV29-1 and TRBJ2-5, the full variable domain reads SAVISQKPSRDICQRGTSLTIQCQVDSQVTMMFWYRQQPGQSLTLIATANQGSEATYESGFVIDKFPISRPNLTFSTLTVSNMSPEDSSIYLCSVEVAGAGETQYFGPGTRLLVL.